What follows are 32 T cell receptor beta chains derived from one specimen sequenced in a study of T cells in Graves' hyperthyroidism and ophthalmopathy. The TCR beta CDR3 regions underwent amplification using RNA transcripts as the source. The HTBI primer set was used in a first-round RT-PCR of the TCR CDR3. TCRdb used MiXCR to reprocess the multiplex PCR reads, holding one entry per CDR3 protein. The table has 200,000 to 300,000 distinct CDR3 sequences, roughly 15% seen once. Sequences were obtained from blood. The receptors here all came from a woman between 18 and 29 years old with Graves' ophthalmopathy.

This clonotype was seen a single time. The rearrangement uses TRBV27 and TRBJ2-3; TRBD2 matches at 10 bases. V trimming: 1 base; J trimming: 4 bases; junction bases outside the gene matches: 11. The CDR3 extends over 18 amino acids. Germline V gene sequence: CDR1 MNHEY, CDR2 SMNVEV (reference sequence). The CDR3 here is CASSLYTSGEVVADTQYF. The CDR3 DNA is TGTGCCAGCAGTTTATATACTAGCGGGGAGGTCGTTGCAGATACGCAGTATTTT.

V and J are TRBV30 and TRBJ1-6; no reliable D call. V lost 8 bases and J 6 bases, leaving 17 bases between the germline ends. The germline V gene has CDR1 GTSNPN and CDR2 SVGIG (reference sequence). This CDR3 is 14 amino acids long. The CDR3 nucleotides are TGTGCCAGTAGTATCCTGGGTCGTAATTCACCCCTCCACTTT. Translated, it gives CASSILGRNSPLHF.

This clonotype was seen at least ten times. V usage is TRBV30 and J usage is TRBJ2-2; the D call may be TRBD1 or TRBD2 (5 bases each). V lost 1 base and J 4 bases, leaving 13 bases between the germline ends. CDR3 length equals 15 residues. Germline CDR1 reads GTSNPN; CDR2 reads SVGIG (reference sequence). CDR3 nucleotide sequence: TGTGCCTGGAGTGAAGGGGTTGCGGGCACCGGGGAGCTGTTTTTT. Translated, it gives CAWSEGVAGTGELFF. The full variable domain, with the rest looked up from reference TRBV30 and TRBJ2-2, is SQTIHQWPATLVQPVGSPLSLECTVEGTSNPNLYWYRQAAGRGLQLLFYSVGIGQISSEVPQNLSASRPQDRQFILSSKKLLLSDSGFYLCAWSEGVAGTGELFFGEGSRLTVL.

The chain links TRBV19 to TRBJ1-5, with no clear D. Germline V gene lookup returns CDR1 LNHDA and CDR2 SQIVND (reference sequence). CDR3 length: 16 amino acids. Trimming took off 9 bases at V and 0 bases at J, with 18 bases between the two ends. The CDR3, as DNA: TGTGCCAGGCCCCGGGCTCTCACTTATAGCAATCAGCCCCAGCATTTT. Protein: CARPRALTYSNQPQHF.

This clonotype showed up many times. The gene calls are TRBV20-1 and TRBJ1-1; possible D gene TRBD1, 5 bases. V shed 1 base and J shed 1 base, with 10 bases lying between them. This CDR3 spans 14 amino acids. Germline CDR1 DFQATT, CDR2 SNEGSKA (reference sequence). The CDR3 DNA follows: TGCAGTGCTAGAGTTGCAGGGACGAACACTGAAGCTTTCTTT. This codes for CSARVAGTNTEAFF.

The rearrangement links TRBV4-2 to TRBJ2-1; D is possibly TRBD2 (5 bases). With 0 bases removed from V and 4 bases from J, the gap between germline ends came to 13 bases. CDR3 length: 16 amino acids. In germline, CDR1 is LGHNA, CDR2 YNFKEQ. CDR3 amino acids: CASSQEGAESYNEQFF. For the CDR3, the DNA is TGTGCCAGCAGCCAAGAAGGAGCGGAATCATACAATGAGCAGTTCTTC.

In its sample, this clonotype was seen many times. This chain connects TRBV7-2 to TRBJ1-2; 10 positions agree with TRBD1. The CDR3 contains 16 residues. Trimming removed 4 bases from V and 0 bases from J; junction bases left unmatched: 5. Looked up from germline, CDR1 is SGHTA and CDR2 is FQGNSA. CDR3 sequence reads: CASSWGTGDANYGYTF. CDR3 bases: TGTGCCAGCAGCTGGGGGACAGGGGACGCTAACTATGGCTACACCTTC.

This clonotype was seen repeatedly, ten times or more. J is TRBJ1-1 and V is TRBV4-1; no reliable D call. This CDR3 spans 13 amino acids. The germline V gene has CDR1 MGHRA and CDR2 YSYEKL. V gave up 3 bases and J gave up 0 bases, with 5 bases separating them. Here the CDR3 reads CASSQTLNTEAFF. DNA for the CDR3: TGCGCCAGCAGCCAGACATTGAACACTGAAGCTTTCTTT.

There are many counts of this clonotype. The chain links TRBV11-3 to TRBJ2-7; 10 positions match TRBD1. CDR3 length: 15 residues. V shed 5 bases, J shed 2 bases, and the junction held 6 bases outside the gene matches. In germline, CDR1 is SGHNT, CDR2 YENEEA. CDR3 in DNA: TGTGCCAGCAGCCAAAGACAGGGGGCCGCCTACGAGCAGTACTTC. Translation gives CASSQRQGAAYEQYF. Variable domain in full (rest from reference TRBV11-3 and TRBJ2-7): EAGVVQSPRYKIIEKKQPVAFWCNPISGHNTLYWYLQNLGQGPELLIRYENEEAVDDSQLPKDRFSAERLKGVDSTLKIQPAELGDSAVYLCASSQRQGAAYEQYFGPGTRLTVT.

This clonotype has a count of ten or more. The chain uses TRBV28 and TRBJ1-3, with D tentatively TRBD1 (5 bases). Trimming pared 4 bases from V and 0 bases from J, leaving 16 bases between. Germline loops: CDR1 MDHEN, CDR2 SYDVKM. The CDR3 loop spans 17 amino acids. In DNA form, the CDR3 reads TGTGCCAGCAGTTACGCACGACAGTACTCCTCTGGAAACACCATATATTTT. This gives the protein CASSYARQYSSGNTIYF.

This clonotype was detected a few times. This chain links TRBV4-1 with TRBJ1-4; D uncertain. V lost 3 bases and J lost 8, with 25 bases in between. The length of the CDR3 is 18 residues. Germline values: CDR1 MGHRA, CDR2 YSYEKL. The CDR3 is CASSQGTTHSSLYEKLFF. Here the CDR3 DNA reads TGCGCCAGCAGCCAGGGAACCACTCACAGCAGCCTCTACGAAAAACTGTTTTTT.

The table lists this clonotype with many counts. The chain couples TRBV30 to TRBJ2-2; no clear D. CDR1 and CDR2 (germline): GTSNPN, SVGIG (reference sequence). This CDR3 has 14 residues. With 0 bases removed from V and 7 bases from J, the gap between germline ends came to 12 bases. The CDR3: CAWSVLPRVGELFF. DNA for the CDR3: TGTGCCTGGAGTGTACTACCGAGAGTCGGGGAGCTGTTTTTT. The complete variable domain, with remaining parts taken from reference TRBV30 and TRBJ2-2, reads SQTIHQWPATLVQPVGSPLSLECTVEGTSNPNLYWYRQAAGRGLQLLFYSVGIGQISSEVPQNLSASRPQDRQFILSSKKLLLSDSGFYLCAWSVLPRVGELFFGEGSRLTVL.

In its sample, this clonotype was seen many times. The chain recombines TRBV4-1 with TRBJ1-5; no definite D call. This CDR3 is 13 amino acids long. CDR1 is MGHRA and CDR2 is YSYEKL in the germline V gene. The V and J ends lost 2 bases and 0 bases respectively, with 2 bases between them. The CDR3 is CASSQYSNQPQHF. The CDR3 nucleotides read TGCGCCAGCAGCCAATATAGCAATCAGCCCCAGCATTTT.

This clonotype has ten or more counts. The chain combines TRBV18 with TRBJ2-7; tentatively, D is TRBD1 or TRBD2 (5 bases each). The ends were cut back, 4 bases at V and 7 bases at J, with 14 bases in the middle. The CDR3 runs 13 residues. The germline gives CDR1 KGHSH, CDR2 LQKENI. The CDR3 coding sequence is TGTGCCAGCTCACGGGACCAAGAGAAGGAGCAGTACTTC. Protein: CASSRDQEKEQYF. Full variable domain (outside the CDR3, taken from reference TRBV18 and TRBJ2-7): NAGVMQNPRHLVRRRGQEARLRCSPMKGHSHVYWYRQLPEEGLKFMVYLQKENIIDESGMPKERFSAEFPKEGPSILRIQQVVRGDSAAYFCASSRDQEKEQYFGPGTRLTVT.

This clonotype was recorded many times. The chain employs TRBV13 and TRBJ2-7, with D perhaps TRBD1 (6 bases). CDR1 and CDR2 (germline): PRHDT, FYEKMQ (reference sequence). This CDR3 region has 14 residues. Trimming pared 1 base from V and 5 bases from J, leaving 12 bases between. CDR3 protein: CASSLEFRDNEQYF. In nucleotides, the CDR3 is TGTGCCAGCAGCTTAGAGTTCAGGGACAACGAGCAGTACTTC.

This clonotype was picked up many times. The chain uses TRBV2 and TRBJ2-2; 8 bases fit TRBD2. Trimming cost V 6 bases and J 4 bases; bases outside gene matches: 10. Germline CDR1 reads SNHLY; CDR2 reads FYNNEI. The CDR3 has 16 amino acids. The CDR3 protein is CASRVETGGLTGELFF. The DNA of the CDR3 is TGTGCCAGCAGAGTAGAAACGGGGGGGCTCACCGGGGAGCTGTTTTTT.

This clonotype was seen a handful of times. This CDR3 is CATSREGRGGLVDTQYF. The DNA of the CDR3 is TGTGCCACCAGCAGAGAAGGGCGGGGGGGCCTGGTAGATACGCAGTATTTT. V and J are TRBV15 and TRBJ2-3; 9 bases are a match to TRBD2. This CDR3 contains 17 residues. With 0 bases clipped from V and 5 bases from J, the junction kept 9 bases outside the gene matches. The V gene's germline CDR1 is LNHNV and CDR2 YYDKDF (reference sequence). The complete variable domain, with remaining parts taken from reference TRBV15 and TRBJ2-3, reads DAMVIQNPRYQVTQFGKPVTLSCSQTLNHNVMYWYQQKSSQAPKLLFHYYDKDFNNEADTPDNFQSRRPNTSFCFLDIRSPGLGDTAMYLCATSREGRGGLVDTQYFGPGTRLTVL.

In its sample, this clonotype was seen many times. The CDR3 is CASSEGQLLEAFF. The CDR3 nucleotides are TGTGCCAGCAGTGAAGGACAGCTACTTGAAGCTTTCTTT. The V call is TRBV2, the J call TRBJ1-1, with D tentatively TRBD1 (5 bases). Germline CDR1 and CDR2: SNHLY and FYNNEI. This CDR3 is built from 13 residues. The germline V and J ends were trimmed by 1 base and 7 bases, with 10 bases remaining between them.

In its sample, this clonotype was seen many times. The chain joins TRBV20-1 to TRBJ1-5, with D perhaps matching TRBD1 (6 bases). The ends were cut back, 0 bases at V and 5 bases at J, with 20 bases in the middle. Germline CDR1 is DFQATT and CDR2 is SNEGSKA (reference sequence). The CDR3 runs 17 residues. The CDR3, as DNA: TGCAGTGCTAGAGATCGGCAGGGGTGGTCGGGTCATCAGCCCCAGCATTTT. It is translated as CSARDRQGWSGHQPQHF.

The sample holds many counts of this clonotype. The rearrangement uses TRBV20-1 and TRBJ2-7; 9 nucleotides match TRBD1. The CDR3 loop spans 15 amino acids. Germline-derived CDR1 and CDR2 are DFQATT and SNEGSKA (reference sequence). V was clipped by 0 bases and J by 5 bases; unmatched bases: 8. The CDR3 loop is CSARDRDRVFHEQYF. Here the CDR3 DNA reads TGCAGTGCTAGAGATCGGGACAGGGTTTTCCACGAGCAGTACTTC.

The table lists this clonotype with many counts. J is TRBJ1-2 and V is TRBV5-8; 11 nucleotides match TRBD1. The J segment lost 4 bases and the V segment lost 0 bases, leaving 5 bases of the junction unmatched. The CDR3 contains 16 residues. Germline CDR1 SGHTS, CDR2 YDEGEE. The CDR3 here is CASSLAPGQGVYGYTF. The CDR3 DNA sequence: TGTGCCAGCAGCTTGGCTCCGGGACAGGGGGTCTATGGCTACACCTTC.

As concerns this clonotype: The junction and the germline gene differ at one end; a read error may be behind it. The V call is TRBV14, the J call TRBJ1-4; TRBD1 matches at 7 bases. The length of the CDR3 is 15 residues. Germline CDR1 SGHDN, CDR2 FVKESK. The CDR3 sequence is CAGSRGEGGNEKLFF. CDR3 DNA sequence: TGTGCCGGCAGCCGCGGGGAAGGGGGCAATGAAAAACTGTTTTTT. The full variable domain, completed using reference TRBV14 and TRBJ1-4, is EAGVTQFPSHSVIEKGQTVTLRCDPISGHDNLYWYRRVMGKEIKFLLHFVKESKQDESGMPNNRFLAERTGGTYSTLKVQPAELEDSGVYFCAGSRGEGGNEKLFFGSGTQLSVL.

As to this clonotype: This clone may be a read error of a much larger clone one base away. The chain joins TRBV11-2 to TRBJ1-2; D gene uncertain. Germline CDR1 reads SGHAT; CDR2 reads FQNNGV. The CDR3 sequence is 17 residues long. The CDR3 bases are TGTGCCAGCAGCTCAGTCCGTAACATAGAAGGAAACTATAGCTACACCTTC. It yields the protein CASSSVRNIEGNYSYTF.

In this sample, this clonotype turned up many times. The chain is built from TRBV6-1 and TRBJ1-1; 7 bases map to TRBD1. Trimming at V came to 5 bases and at J to 3 bases, leaving 9 bases not matched to a gene. Germline assignment: CDR1 MNHNS and CDR2 SASEGT. The CDR3 has 15 residues. As DNA, the CDR3 is TGTGCCAGCAGTACCCGAGGGCAGGGGGACACTGAAGCTTTCTTT. As protein: CASSTRGQGDTEAFF.

Of note for this clonotype: Just one base apart from a much larger clone, this may be a read error. V gene TRBV20-1 combines with J gene TRBJ2-1; D perhaps matches TRBD1 (6 bases). Germline CDR1 is DFQATT and CDR2 is SNEGSKA (reference sequence). The CDR3 totals 13 residues. The CDR3 DNA follows: TGCAGGGCTCCCGACAGGTCCTACAATCAGCAGTTCTTC. This gives the protein CRAPDRSYNQQFF.

This clonotype was detected many times. The CDR3 region has the DNA TGTGCCAGCAGCGCAAGCGGGAGGGCCGGTATCAAGACCCAGTACTTC. It translates to CASSASGRAGIKTQYF. The chain combines TRBV9 with TRBJ2-5, with TRBD2 matching 10 bases. J was trimmed by 6 bases and V by 3 bases; bases with no gene match: 11. This CDR3 comprises 16 residues. CDR1 and CDR2 (germline): SGDLS, YYNGEE.

This sequence joins TRBV24-1 and TRBJ2-2; 9 positions match TRBD1. The junction had 6 bases not matched to a gene; V was cut back by 4 bases and J by 4 bases. This CDR3 comprises 16 residues. Germline V gene sequence: CDR1 KGHDR, CDR2 SFDVKD. The CDR3 here is CATSDLQGAGTGELFF. The CDR3 nucleotides read TGTGCCACCAGTGACCTACAGGGGGCGGGCACCGGGGAGCTGTTTTTT.

This clonotype was recorded at least ten times. The CDR3 reads CASSYGIASPEFF. The CDR3 DNA is TGTGCCAGCAGTTACGGGATAGCTAGCCCAGAGTTCTTC. The rearrangement joins TRBV27 to TRBJ2-1; TRBD2 is a possible D gene (5 bases). Germline loops: CDR1 MNHEY, CDR2 SMNVEV (reference sequence). The CDR3 sequence is 13 residues long. Trimming took 4 bases from V and 14 from J, leaving 18 bases between them.

Of note for this clonotype: Because the CDR3's place on the DNA is in doubt, the DNA is left out and the CDR3 is given as listed by TCRdb. This sequence joins TRBV28 and TRBJ1-1; no DNA check was done on the table's D call, TRBD1. Both ends counted, the CDR3 spans 22 residues. Germline lookup yields CDR1 MDHEN and CDR2 SYDVKM. CDR3 in amino acids: CASSPPQGNYEQYFGPDTEAFF.

With regard to this clonotype: A much larger clone differs from this one at a single base, so this may be a read error. The chain joins TRBV13 to TRBJ2-7; TRBD1 aligns across 8 bases. This CDR3 contains 15 residues. The V gene's germline CDR1 is PRHDT and CDR2 FYEKMQ (reference sequence). CDR3 sequence (DNA): TGTGCCGGCAGCTTAGGCCCAGGGGGCACCTACGAGCAGTACTTC. Encoded protein: CAGSLGPGGTYEQYF. Using reference TRBV13 and TRBJ2-7 for the parts outside the CDR3, the full variable domain is AAGVIQSPRHLIKEKRETATLKCYPIPRHDTVYWYQQGPGQDPQFLISFYEKMQSDKGSIPDRFSAQQFSDYHSELNMSSLELGDSALYFCAGSLGPGGTYEQYFGPGTRLTVT.

This clonotype has ten or more counts. This chain joins TRBV28 and TRBJ1-5, with 9 bases lining up with TRBD1. The CDR3 length is 16 residues. Germline V CDR1 and CDR2: MDHEN, SYDVKM. The V and J ends lost 3 bases and 4 bases, in that order; junction bases with no gene match: 7. CDR3 in DNA: TGTGCCAGCAGTTTTCCGGGACAGGGCCCAAATCAGCCCCAGCATTTT. It specifies CASSFPGQGPNQPQHF.

This clonotype was seen many times. The CDR3 DNA reads as TGTGCCAGCAGCCAAGATCCAGGACTCTCCTACGAGCAGTACTTC. Translation: CASSQDPGLSYEQYF. This chain joins TRBV14 and TRBJ2-7; the D gene is possibly TRBD2 (5 bases). With 0 bases removed from V and 0 bases from J, the gap between germline ends came to 9 bases. Germline V CDR1 and CDR2: SGHDN, FVKESK. This CDR3 spans 15 amino acids.